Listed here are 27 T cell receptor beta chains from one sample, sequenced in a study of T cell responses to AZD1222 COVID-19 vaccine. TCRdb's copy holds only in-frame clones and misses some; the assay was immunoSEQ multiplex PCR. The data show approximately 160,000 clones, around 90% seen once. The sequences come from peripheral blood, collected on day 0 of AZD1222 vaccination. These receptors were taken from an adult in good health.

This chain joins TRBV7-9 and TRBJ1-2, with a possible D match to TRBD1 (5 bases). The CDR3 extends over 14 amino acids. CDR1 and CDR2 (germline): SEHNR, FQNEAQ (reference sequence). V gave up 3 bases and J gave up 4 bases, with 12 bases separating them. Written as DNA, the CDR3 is TGTGCCAGCAGCTTGAATCGGGGGAGCTATGGCTACACCTTC. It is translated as CASSLNRGSYGYTF.

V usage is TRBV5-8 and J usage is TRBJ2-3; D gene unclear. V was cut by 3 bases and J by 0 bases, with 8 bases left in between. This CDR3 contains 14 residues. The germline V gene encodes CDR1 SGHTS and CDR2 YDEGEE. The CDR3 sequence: CASSSGSSTDTQYF. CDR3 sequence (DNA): TGTGCCAGCAGCTCCGGTTCTAGCACAGATACGCAGTATTTT.

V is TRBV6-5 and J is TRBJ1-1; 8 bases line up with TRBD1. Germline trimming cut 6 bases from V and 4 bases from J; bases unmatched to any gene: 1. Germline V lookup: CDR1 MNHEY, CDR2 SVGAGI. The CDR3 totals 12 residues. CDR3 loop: CASSTGGTEAFF. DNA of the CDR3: TGTGCCAGCAGCACAGGGGGCACTGAAGCTTTCTTT.

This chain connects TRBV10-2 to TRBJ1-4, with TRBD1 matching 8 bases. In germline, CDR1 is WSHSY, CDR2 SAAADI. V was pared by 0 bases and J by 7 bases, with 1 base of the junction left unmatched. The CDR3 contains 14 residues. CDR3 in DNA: TGCGCCAGCAGTGAGTCGGGGACAGGTGAAAAACTGTTTTTT. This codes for CASSESGTGEKLFF.

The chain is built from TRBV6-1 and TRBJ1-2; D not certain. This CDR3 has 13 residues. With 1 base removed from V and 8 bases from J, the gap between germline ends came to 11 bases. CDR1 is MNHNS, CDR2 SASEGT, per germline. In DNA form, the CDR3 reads TGTGCCAGCAGTGAAGGGACGGGATGGGGCTACACCTTC. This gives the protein CASSEGTGWGYTF.

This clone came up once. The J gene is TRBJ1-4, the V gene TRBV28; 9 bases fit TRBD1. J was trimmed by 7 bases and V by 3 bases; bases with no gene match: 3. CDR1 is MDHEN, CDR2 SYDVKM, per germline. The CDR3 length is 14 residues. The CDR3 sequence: CASSLDRGLEKLFF. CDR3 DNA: TGTGCCAGCAGTTTGGACAGGGGACTTGAAAAACTGTTTTTT.

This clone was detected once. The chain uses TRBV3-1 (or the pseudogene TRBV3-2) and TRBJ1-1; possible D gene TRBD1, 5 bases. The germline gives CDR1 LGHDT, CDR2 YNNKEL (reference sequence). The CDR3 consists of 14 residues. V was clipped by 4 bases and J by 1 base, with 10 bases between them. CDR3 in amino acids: CASSLTGQNTEAFF. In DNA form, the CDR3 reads TGTGCCAGCAGCCTAACCGGACAGAACACTGAAGCTTTCTTT.

Here the CDR3 DNA reads TGTGCCAGCAGCCTCGCGAGGGGCTCTGGGGCCAACGTCCTGACTTTC. Translating it yields CASSLARGSGANVLTF. The V call is TRBV7-9, the J call TRBJ2-6; D may match TRBD1 or TRBD2 (5 bases each). There are 16 residues in the CDR3. The germline gives CDR1 SEHNR, CDR2 FQNEAQ (reference sequence). V lost 5 bases and J lost 0, with 11 bases in between.

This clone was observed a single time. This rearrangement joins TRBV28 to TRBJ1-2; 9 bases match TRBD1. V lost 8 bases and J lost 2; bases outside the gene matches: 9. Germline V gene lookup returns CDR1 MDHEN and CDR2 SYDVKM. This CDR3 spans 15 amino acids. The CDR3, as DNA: TGTGCCAGCGAGGGTTGGGACAGGGAAAACTATGGCTACACCTTC. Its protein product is CASEGWDRENYGYTF.

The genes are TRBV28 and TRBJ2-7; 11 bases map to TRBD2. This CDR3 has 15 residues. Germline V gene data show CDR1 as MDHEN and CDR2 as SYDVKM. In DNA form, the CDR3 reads TGTGGGAGCAGGGTAACTAGCGGGAGTGCTTACGAGCAGTACTTC. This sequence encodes CGSRVTSGSAYEQYF. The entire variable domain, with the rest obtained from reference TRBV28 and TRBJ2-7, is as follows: DVKVTQSSRYLVKRTGEKVFLECVQDMDHENMFWYRQDPGLGLRLIYFSYDVKMKEKGDIPEGYSVSREKKERFSLILESASTNQTSMYLCGSRVTSGSAYEQYFGPGTRLTVT.

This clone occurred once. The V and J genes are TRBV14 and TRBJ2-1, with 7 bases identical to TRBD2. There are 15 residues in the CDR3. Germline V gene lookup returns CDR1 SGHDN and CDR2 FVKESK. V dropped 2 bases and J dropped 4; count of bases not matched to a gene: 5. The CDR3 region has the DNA TGTGCCAGCAGCCAAAGGGAGGGTCGGTACAATGAGCAGTTCTTC. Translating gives CASSQREGRYNEQFF.

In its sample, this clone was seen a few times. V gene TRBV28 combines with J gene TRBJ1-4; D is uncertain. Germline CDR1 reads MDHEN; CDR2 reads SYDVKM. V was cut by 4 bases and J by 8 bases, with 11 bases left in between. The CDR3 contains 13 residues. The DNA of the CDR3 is TGTGCCAGCAGTTCGACGAGGTGGGAAAAACTGTTTTTT. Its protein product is CASSSTRWEKLFF.

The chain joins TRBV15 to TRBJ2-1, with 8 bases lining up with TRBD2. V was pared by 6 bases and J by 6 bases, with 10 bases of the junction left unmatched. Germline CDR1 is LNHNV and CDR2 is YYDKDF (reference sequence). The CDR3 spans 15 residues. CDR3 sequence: CATSPTKRESNEQFF. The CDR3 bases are TGTGCCACCAGTCCGACTAAGCGGGAGAGCAATGAGCAGTTCTTC.

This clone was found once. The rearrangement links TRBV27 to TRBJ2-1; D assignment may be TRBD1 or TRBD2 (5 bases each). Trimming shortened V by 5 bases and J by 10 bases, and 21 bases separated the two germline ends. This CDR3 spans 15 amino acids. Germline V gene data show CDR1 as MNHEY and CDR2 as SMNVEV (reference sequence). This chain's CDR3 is CASSHTGTGYGEQFF. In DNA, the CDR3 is TGTGCCAGCAGTCATACCGGGACCGGGTATGGGGAGCAGTTCTTC.

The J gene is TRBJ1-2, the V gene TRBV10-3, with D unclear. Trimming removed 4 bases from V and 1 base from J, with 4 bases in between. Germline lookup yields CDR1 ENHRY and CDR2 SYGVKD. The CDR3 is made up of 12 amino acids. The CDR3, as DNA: TGTGCCATCAGTGTTAATAACTATGGCTACACCTTC. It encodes CAISVNNYGYTF.

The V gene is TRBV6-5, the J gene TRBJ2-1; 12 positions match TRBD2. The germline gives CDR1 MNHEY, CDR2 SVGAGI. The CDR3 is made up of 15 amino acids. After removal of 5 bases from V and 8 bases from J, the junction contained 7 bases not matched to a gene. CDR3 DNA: TGTGCCAGCAGTCCGACTAGCGGGAGACACTATGAGCAGTTCTTC. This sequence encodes CASSPTSGRHYEQFF.

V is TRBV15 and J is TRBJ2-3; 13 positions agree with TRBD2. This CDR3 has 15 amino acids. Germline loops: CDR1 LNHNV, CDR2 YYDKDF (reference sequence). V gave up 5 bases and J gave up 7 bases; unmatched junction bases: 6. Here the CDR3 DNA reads TGTGCCACCAGCGGAGGGACTAGCGGGATGAATACGCAGTATTTT. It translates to CATSGGTSGMNTQYF.

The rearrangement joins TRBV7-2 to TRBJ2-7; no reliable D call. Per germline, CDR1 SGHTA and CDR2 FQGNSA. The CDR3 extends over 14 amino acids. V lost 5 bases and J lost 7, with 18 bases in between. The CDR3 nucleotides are TGTGCCAGCAGCCCCCTCGGTCACTCAGGAGAGCAGTACTTC. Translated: CASSPLGHSGEQYF.

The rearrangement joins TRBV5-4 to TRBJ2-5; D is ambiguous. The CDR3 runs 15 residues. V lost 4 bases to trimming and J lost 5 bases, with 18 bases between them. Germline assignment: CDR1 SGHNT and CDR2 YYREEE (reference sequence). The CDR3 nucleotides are TGTGCCAGCAGCCCTCCCGGGCTATCCGGGGAGACCCAGTACTTC. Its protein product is CASSPPGLSGETQYF. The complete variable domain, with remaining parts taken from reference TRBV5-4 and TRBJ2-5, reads ETGVTQSPTHLIKTRGQQVTLRCSSQSGHNTVSWYQQALGQGPQFIFQYYREEENGRGNFPPRFSGLQFPNYSSELNVNALELDDSALYLCASSPPGLSGETQYFGPGTRLLVL.

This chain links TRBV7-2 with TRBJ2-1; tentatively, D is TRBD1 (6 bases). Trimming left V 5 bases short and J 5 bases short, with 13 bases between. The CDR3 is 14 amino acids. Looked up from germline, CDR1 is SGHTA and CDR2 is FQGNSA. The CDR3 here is CASSAYGTNNEQFF. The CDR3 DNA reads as TGTGCCAGCAGCGCCTACGGGACAAACAATGAGCAGTTCTTC. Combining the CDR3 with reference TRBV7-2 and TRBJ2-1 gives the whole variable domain GAGVSQSPSNKVTEKGKDVELRCDPISGHTALYWYRQSLGQGLEFLIYFQGNSAPDKSGLPSDRFSAERTGGSVSTLTIQRTQQEDSAVYLCASSAYGTNNEQFFGPGTRLTVL.

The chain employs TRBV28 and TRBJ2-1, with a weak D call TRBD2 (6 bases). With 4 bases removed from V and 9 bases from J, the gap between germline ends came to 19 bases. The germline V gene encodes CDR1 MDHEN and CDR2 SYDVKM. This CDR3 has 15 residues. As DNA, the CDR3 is TGTGCCAGCAGTTCTTCCGGGAGCCCGCCCAGTGAGCAGTTCTTC. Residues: CASSSSGSPPSEQFF.

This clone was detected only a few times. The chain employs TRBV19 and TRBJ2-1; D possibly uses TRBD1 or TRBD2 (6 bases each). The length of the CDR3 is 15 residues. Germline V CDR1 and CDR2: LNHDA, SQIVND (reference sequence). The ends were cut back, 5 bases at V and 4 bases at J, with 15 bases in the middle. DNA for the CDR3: TGTGCCAGTAGTTCCCGGGGAGGACAGTACAATGAGCAGTTCTTC. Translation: CASSSRGGQYNEQFF. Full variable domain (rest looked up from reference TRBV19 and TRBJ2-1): DGGITQSPKYLFRKEGQNVTLSCEQNLNHDAMYWYRQDPGQGLRLIYYSQIVNDFQKGDIAEGYSVSREKKESFPLTVTSAQKNPTAFYLCASSSRGGQYNEQFFGPGTRLTVL.

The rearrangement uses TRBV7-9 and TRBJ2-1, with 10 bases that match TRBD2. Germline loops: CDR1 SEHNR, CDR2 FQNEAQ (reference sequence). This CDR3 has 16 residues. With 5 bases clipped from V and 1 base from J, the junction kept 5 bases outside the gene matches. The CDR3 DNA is TGTGCCAGCAGCCCACTAGCGGGAAGGTCCTACAATGAGCAGTTCTTC. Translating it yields CASSPLAGRSYNEQFF.

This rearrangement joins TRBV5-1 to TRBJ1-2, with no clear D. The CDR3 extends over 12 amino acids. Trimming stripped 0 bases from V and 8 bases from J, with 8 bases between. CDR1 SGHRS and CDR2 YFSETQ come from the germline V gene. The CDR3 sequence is CASSLEIGGYTF. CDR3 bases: TGCGCCAGCAGCTTGGAGATAGGAGGCTACACCTTC.

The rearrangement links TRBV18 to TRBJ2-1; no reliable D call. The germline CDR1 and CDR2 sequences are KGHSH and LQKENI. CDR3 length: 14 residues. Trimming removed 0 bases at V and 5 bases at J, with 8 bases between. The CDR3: CASSPPSGNNEQFF. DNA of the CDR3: TGTGCCAGCTCACCACCGTCAGGAAACAATGAGCAGTTCTTC.

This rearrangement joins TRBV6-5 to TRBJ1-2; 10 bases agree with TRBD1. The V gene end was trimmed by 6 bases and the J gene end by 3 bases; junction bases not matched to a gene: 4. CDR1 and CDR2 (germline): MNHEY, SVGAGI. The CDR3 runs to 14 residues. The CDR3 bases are TGTGCCAGCAGGGGGGGACAGGGGCACTATGGCTACACCTTC. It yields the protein CASRGGQGHYGYTF.

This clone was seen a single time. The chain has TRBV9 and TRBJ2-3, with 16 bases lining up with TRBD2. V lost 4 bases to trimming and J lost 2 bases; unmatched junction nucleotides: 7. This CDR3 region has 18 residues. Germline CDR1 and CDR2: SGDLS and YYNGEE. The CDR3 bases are TGTGCCAGCAGCCGCACCGGGACTAGCGGGAGGGTCACAGATACGCAGTATTTT. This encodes CASSRTGTSGRVTDTQYF.